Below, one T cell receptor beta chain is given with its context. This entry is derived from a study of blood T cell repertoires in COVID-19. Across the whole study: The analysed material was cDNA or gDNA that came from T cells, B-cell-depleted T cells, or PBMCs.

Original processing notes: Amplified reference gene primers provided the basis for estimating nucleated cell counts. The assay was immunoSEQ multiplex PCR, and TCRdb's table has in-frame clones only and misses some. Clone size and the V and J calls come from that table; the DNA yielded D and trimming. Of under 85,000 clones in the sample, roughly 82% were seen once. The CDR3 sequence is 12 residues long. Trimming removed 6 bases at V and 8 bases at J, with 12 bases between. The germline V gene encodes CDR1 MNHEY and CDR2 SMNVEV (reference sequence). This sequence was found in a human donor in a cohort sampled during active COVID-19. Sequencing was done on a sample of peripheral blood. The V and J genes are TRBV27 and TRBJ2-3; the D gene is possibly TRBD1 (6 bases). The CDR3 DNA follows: TGTGCCAGCAGACCGACAGGAGGTACGCAGTATTTT. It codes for CASRPTGGTQYF.